The entry below gives a single T cell receptor (beta chain) sequence along with its context. The target antigen is unknown. TCRdb re-called the 5' RACE reads through MiXCR, storing one row per CDR3 protein. The table has some 400,000 distinct CDR3 sequences, roughly a sixth seen once. The source of the sample is a study of T cells after yellow fever vaccination. V lost 3 bases, J lost 2 bases, and 5 bases lay in between. Germline V CDR1 and CDR2: SGHTA, FQGNSA. CDR3 length: 14 residues. Broader study findings: Though weaker, the secondary response peaked faster, on day 5 versus 15. Of the clonotypes, a small share occurred in both CD4 and CD8 compartments.

The specimen comprised PBMCs, sampled before the yellow fever booster vaccination. The sequence was collected from a man aged 18 to 35 who received the YFV17D yellow fever vaccine. This rearrangement joins TRBV7-2 to TRBJ1-6, with a possible D match to TRBD1 (5 bases). The CDR3 DNA follows: TGTGCCAGCAGCTTGACAGCCTATAATTCACCCCTCCACTTT. It yields the protein CASSLTAYNSPLHF.